A selection of T cell receptor beta chains follows, all from one sample in a study of blood T cell repertoires in COVID-19. Libraries were prepared by immunoSEQ multiplex PCR; TCRdb keeps only in-frame clonotypes and omits some of them. The table shows a few hundred thousand clones, with more than 70% occurring only once. The sample consisted of PBMCs or T cells enriched from blood (not recorded which). The receptor set was obtained from a middle-aged woman with acute COVID-19. Each CDR3 is given with its conserved first and last residue. D genes are given only for firm matches. Size tells how often a clone was seen (once, few, many) or the class of an expanded clone, and some rows leave it out.

NA,TRBV4-3,TRBD2,TRBJ2-7,CASSQDFAGVRADEQYF
NA,TRBV7-2,NA,TRBJ1-1,CASSLAAGSNTEAFF
NA,TRBV3-1/TRBV3-2,TRBD1,TRBJ2-6,CASSQGTGTASSGANVLTF
NA,TRBV3-1/TRBV3-2,TRBD2,TRBJ2-2,CASSPKSPGLANTGELFF
many,TRBV27,NA,TRBJ2-5,CASSVDSYQETQYF
NA,TRBV7-9,TRBD2,TRBJ2-1,CASSLLAATEQFF
NA,TRBV5-6,NA,TRBJ1-1,CASSLGGPITQAFF
NA,TRBV28,NA,TRBJ2-7,CASSFNRAPYEQYF
few,TRBV19,TRBD1,TRBJ1-2,CASSTSRGQGTDYGYTF
few,TRBV12-3/TRBV12-4,NA,TRBJ2-7,CASRSREGDEQYF
NA,TRBV19,NA,TRBJ1-4,CASSPPLGRQVKLFF
NA,TRBV11-2,NA,TRBJ1-2,CASSLGEWGYTF
NA,TRBV7-2,TRBD2,TRBJ2-5,CASSAPRGGETQYF
NA,TRBV4-3,TRBD2,TRBJ2-1,CASSQTLIAGGLAHNEQFF
NA,TRBV7-2,NA,TRBJ1-2,CASSLADAGGNGYTF
NA,TRBV29-1,TRBD2,TRBJ2-1,CSVGQLAGGPDPEQFF